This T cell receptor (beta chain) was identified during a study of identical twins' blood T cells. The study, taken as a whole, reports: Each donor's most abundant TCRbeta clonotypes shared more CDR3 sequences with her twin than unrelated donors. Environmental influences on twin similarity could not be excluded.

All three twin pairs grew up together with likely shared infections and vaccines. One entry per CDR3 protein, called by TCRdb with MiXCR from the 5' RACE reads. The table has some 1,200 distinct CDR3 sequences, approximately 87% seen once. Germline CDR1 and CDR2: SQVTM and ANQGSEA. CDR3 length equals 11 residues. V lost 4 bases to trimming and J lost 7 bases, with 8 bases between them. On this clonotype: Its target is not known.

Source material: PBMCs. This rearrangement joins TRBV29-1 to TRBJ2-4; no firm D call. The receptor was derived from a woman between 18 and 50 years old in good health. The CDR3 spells CSVGGDNIQYF. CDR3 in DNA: TGCAGCGTTGGTGGGGATAACATTCAGTACTTC.